The following is a TCR beta chain sequence with its context. This record comes from a study of blood T cell repertoires in COVID-19. About the study: Sites across the United States, Italy and Spain contributed samples from acute and convalescent COVID-19. The cDNA or gDNA used as material had been derived from T cells, B-cell-depleted T cells, or PBMCs.

Authors' data handling: Scientists estimated how many nucleated cells there were by amplifying reference gene primers. Sequencing used immunoSEQ multiplex PCR; TCRdb keeps in-frame clones, though not all of them. That table is the source of V, J and clone size, and D and trimming were worked out from the DNA. The data hold approximately 180,000 clones, with about 88% observed a single time. The CDR3 extends over 13 amino acids. Germline V gene data show CDR1 as MNHEY and CDR2 as SVGAGI. V dropped 8 bases and J dropped 5; count of bases not matched to a gene: 6. V is TRBV6-5 and J is TRBJ2-5, with 9 bases that match TRBD2. Source material: peripheral blood. This clonotype was obtained from a man aged 40-49 years with active or convalescent COVID-19. CDR3 sequence: CASEASGAETQYF. The CDR3 nucleotides read TGTGCCAGCGAGGCTAGCGGGGCGGAGACCCAGTACTTC.